One sample yielded the 18 T cell receptor beta chains listed below, sequenced in a study of T-cell reconstitution after alpha-beta-depleted transplantation in children. Unique molecular identifiers featured in how the TCRbeta library was prepared. TCRdb re-called the PCR reads with MiXCR, one entry per CDR3 protein. The sample lists around 670,000 distinct CDR3 sequences, roughly 13% occurring once. The sequencing here drew on PBMCs, taken before TCRalphabeta/CD19-depleted stem cell transplant. Source of these receptors: a girl aged 2-10 years with congenital amegakaryocytic thrombocytopenia, due to receive a stem cell transplant.

The chain uses TRBV7-8 and TRBJ2-1; tentatively, D is TRBD2 (6 bases). The germline gives CDR1 SGHVS, CDR2 FQNEAQ. The CDR3 length is 17 residues. The V and J ends lost 5 bases and 5 bases respectively, with 22 bases between them. The DNA of the CDR3 is TGTGCCAGCAGCCCGACGCGCCTTAGCGGAAAACACAATGAGCAGTTCTTC. Translated: CASSPTRLSGKHNEQFF.

The chain is built from TRBV7-3 and TRBJ2-1, with D possibly matching TRBD2 (6 bases). Germline CDR1 SGHTA, CDR2 FQGTGA. Trimming stripped 2 bases from V and 6 bases from J, with 14 bases between. This CDR3 has 15 amino acids. CDR3 bases: TGTGCCAGCAGCTTACGACTAGGAGACGGCAATGAGCAGTTCTTC. It translates to CASSLRLGDGNEQFF.

This clonotype showed up many times. In nucleotides, the CDR3 is TGTGCCAGCAGCGGTAACACCGGGGAGCTGTTTTTT. This sequence encodes CASSGNTGELFF. The V gene is TRBV5-6, the J gene TRBJ2-2; D remains ambiguous. The V and J ends lost 4 bases and 2 bases respectively, with 3 bases between them. The CDR3 spans 12 residues. Germline assignment: CDR1 SGHDT and CDR2 YYEEEE.

The CDR3 DNA sequence: TGTGCCAGTAGTATTGGCTTAGCGGCAAACTGGGACAATGAGCAGTTCTTC. This encodes CASSIGLAANWDNEQFF. The chain recombines TRBV19 with TRBJ2-1; tentative D call: TRBD2 (6 bases). Per germline, CDR1 LNHDA and CDR2 SQIVND (reference sequence). The CDR3 contains 17 residues. Trimming pared 3 bases from V and 5 bases from J, leaving 20 bases between. Full variable domain (outside the CDR3, taken from reference TRBV19 and TRBJ2-1): DGGITQSPKYLFRKEGQNVTLSCEQNLNHDAMYWYRQDPGQGLRLIYYSQIVNDFQKGDIAEGYSVSREKKESFPLTVTSAQKNPTAFYLCASSIGLAANWDNEQFFGPGTRLTVL.

This clonotype occurred many times. This chain uses TRBV7-9 with TRBJ2-3; 8 nucleotides align to TRBD2. V shed 5 bases, J shed 5 bases, and the junction held 9 bases outside the gene matches. Germline V gene sequence: CDR1 SEHNR, CDR2 FQNEAQ (reference sequence). CDR3 size: 15 residues. The CDR3 region is CASSPQAGERDTQYF. The DNA for the CDR3 is TGTGCCAGCAGCCCTCAAGCGGGAGAGAGAGATACGCAGTATTTT.

This clonotype was seen ten or more times. This sequence joins TRBV20-1 and TRBJ2-4, with TRBD2 matching over 8 bases. Germline trimming cut 6 bases from V and 1 base from J; bases unmatched to any gene: 5. The CDR3 sequence is 14 residues long. CDR1 and CDR2 from the germline V gene are DFQATT and SNEGSKA (reference sequence). The CDR3, as DNA: TGCAGTGCCCATAGCGGGACGGCCAAAAACATTCAGTACTTC. It translates to CSAHSGTAKNIQYF.

In its sample, this clonotype was seen many times. This chain uses TRBV6-1 with TRBJ2-3; 8 nucleotides align to TRBD1. V trimming: 5 bases; J trimming: 1 base; junction bases outside the gene matches: 2. The CDR3 length is 14 residues. Germline assignment: CDR1 MNHNS and CDR2 SASEGT. The CDR3 DNA reads TGTGCCAGCAGTAAACAGGGGGGCACAGATACGCAGTATTTT. This sequence encodes CASSKQGGTDTQYF.

This clonotype appeared a few times. The chain links TRBV21-1 to TRBJ1-5; TRBD1, the D gene given by the table, was not confirmed from the DNA. TRBV21-1 is reported as a pseudogene. There are 14 residues in the CDR3. The CDR3 here is CASSNTGPTQPQHF. In DNA form, the CDR3 reads TGTGCCAGCAGCAATACAGGGCCAACTCAGCCCCAGCATTTT.

This clonotype was recorded at least ten times. This rearrangement joins TRBV20-1 to TRBJ2-1; D possibly corresponds to TRBD2 (5 bases). CDR3 size: 14 residues. V was trimmed by 4 bases and J by 2 bases, leaving 12 bases between them. Per germline, CDR1 DFQATT and CDR2 SNEGSKA (reference sequence). The chain's CDR3 is CSANPSGPYNEQFF. In nucleotides, the CDR3 is TGCAGTGCTAATCCCAGCGGACCCTACAATGAGCAGTTCTTC.

In its sample, this clonotype was seen many times. The V call is TRBV20-1, the J call TRBJ2-7; no firm D call. Trimming took off 1 base at V and 0 bases at J, with 10 bases between the two ends. Germline assignment: CDR1 DFQATT and CDR2 SNEGSKA (reference sequence). The CDR3 covers 14 residues. The CDR3 DNA reads TGCAGTGCTAGAGTCCGTCACCCCTCCTACGAGCAGTACTTC. It yields the protein CSARVRHPSYEQYF.

The chain has TRBV27 and TRBJ2-1; D is unresolved. The germline V and J ends were trimmed by 9 bases and 8 bases, with 20 bases remaining between them. Germline V gene lookup returns CDR1 MNHEY and CDR2 SMNVEV (reference sequence). CDR3 length: 14 amino acids. Written as DNA, the CDR3 is TGTGCCAGTAAAACCGGCCGAACCAACGATGAGCAGTTCTTC. It is translated as CASKTGRTNDEQFF.

This clonotype came up many times. The chain employs TRBV5-1 and TRBJ2-5, with D perhaps matching TRBD1 (6 bases). CDR1 and CDR2 (germline): SGHRS, YFSETQ. The CDR3 is 15 residues long. Trimming stripped 2 bases from V and 3 bases from J, with 14 bases between. The CDR3 nucleotides are TGCGCCAGCAGCTTCGGGGACACTCGAAAAGAGACCCAGTACTTC. This gives the protein CASSFGDTRKETQYF.

The table lists this clonotype with many counts. The chain joins TRBV7-9 to TRBJ2-2; a weak D match, TRBD1 (5 bases). The CDR3 is made up of 17 amino acids. V shed 7 bases and J shed 8 bases, with 26 bases lying between them. The germline CDR1 and CDR2 sequences are SEHNR and FQNEAQ (reference sequence). CDR3 sequence (DNA): TGTGCCAGCACCTACTCCTGGGGCGGCGCTCCCAAGGGGGAGCTGTTTTTT. It encodes CASTYSWGGAPKGELFF. The full variable domain, completed using reference TRBV7-9 and TRBJ2-2, is DTGVSQNPRHKITKRGQNVTFRCDPISEHNRLYWYRQTLGQGPEFLTYFQNEAQLEKSRLLSDRFSAERPKGSFSTLEIQRTEQGDSAMYLCASTYSWGGAPKGELFFGEGSRLTVL.

This clonotype came up many times. This rearrangement joins TRBV10-3 to TRBJ2-2; D not resolved. CDR3 length: 13 amino acids. Trimming pared 0 bases from V and 6 bases from J, leaving 5 bases between. Germline values: CDR1 ENHRY, CDR2 SYGVKD. CDR3 in DNA: TGTGCCATCAGTGAGTCGTTGTCCGGGGAGCTGTTTTTT. Its translation: CAISESLSGELFF.

This chain's CDR3 is CASRTSGGPFWDEQFF. In DNA form, the CDR3 reads TGTGCCAGCAGGACTAGCGGGGGCCCCTTTTGGGATGAGCAGTTCTTC. The J gene is TRBJ2-1, the V gene TRBV2, with 12 bases aligning to TRBD2. The CDR3 totals 16 residues. From germline, CDR1 is SNHLY and CDR2 FYNNEI. V lost 6 bases and J lost 8; bases outside the gene matches: 11.

This clonotype appeared many times. The DNA is omitted, as the CDR3 cannot be located on it reliably, and the CDR3 follows TCRdb's listing. The chain links TRBV28 to TRBJ2-1. CDR1 is MDHEN and CDR2 is SYDVKM in the germline V gene. The CDR3 totals 12 residues, both ends included. CDR3 sequence: CASSSSVTEQFF.

Ten or more counts support this clonotype. The chain couples TRBV27 to TRBJ2-1; D uncertain. Per the germline V gene, CDR1 is MNHEY and CDR2 is SMNVEV (reference sequence). This CDR3 region has 12 residues. V was clipped by 10 bases and J by 0 bases, with 7 bases between them. The CDR3 sequence is CATGSSYNEQFF. The CDR3 coding sequence is TGTGCCACCGGCAGCTCCTACAATGAGCAGTTCTTC.

The table lists this clonotype with many counts. The chain carries TRBV6-5 and TRBJ2-7; D uncertain. This CDR3 contains 13 residues. The V end lost 4 bases, the J end lost 5 bases, and 12 bases lay between the germline ends. Per germline, CDR1 MNHEY and CDR2 SVGAGI. The CDR3 nucleotides read TGTGCCAGCAGTTTTGGGGTTCCGGACGAGCAGTACTTC. Its translation: CASSFGVPDEQYF.